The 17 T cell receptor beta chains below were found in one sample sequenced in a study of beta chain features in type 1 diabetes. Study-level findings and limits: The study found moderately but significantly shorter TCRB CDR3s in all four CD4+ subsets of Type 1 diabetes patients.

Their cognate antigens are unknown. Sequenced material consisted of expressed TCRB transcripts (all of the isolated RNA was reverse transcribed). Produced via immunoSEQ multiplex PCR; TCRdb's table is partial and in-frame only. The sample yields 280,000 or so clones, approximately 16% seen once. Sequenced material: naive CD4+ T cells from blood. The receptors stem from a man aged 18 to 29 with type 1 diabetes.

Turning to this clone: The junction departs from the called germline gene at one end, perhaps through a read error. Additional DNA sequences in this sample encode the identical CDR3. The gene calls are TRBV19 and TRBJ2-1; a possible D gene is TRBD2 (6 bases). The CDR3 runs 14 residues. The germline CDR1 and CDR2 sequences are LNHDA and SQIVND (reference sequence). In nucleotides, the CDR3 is TGTGCCAGTAGTACTAGCGTGGCCTACAATGAGCAATTCTTC. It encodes CASSTSVAYNEQFF.

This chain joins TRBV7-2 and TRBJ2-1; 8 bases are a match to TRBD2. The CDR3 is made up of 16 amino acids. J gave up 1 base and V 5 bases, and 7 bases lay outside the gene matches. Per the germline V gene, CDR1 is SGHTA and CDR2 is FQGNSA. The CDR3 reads CASSPVSGVSYNEQFF. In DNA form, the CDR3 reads TGTGCCAGCAGCCCGGTTAGCGGGGTATCCTACAATGAGCAGTTCTTC.

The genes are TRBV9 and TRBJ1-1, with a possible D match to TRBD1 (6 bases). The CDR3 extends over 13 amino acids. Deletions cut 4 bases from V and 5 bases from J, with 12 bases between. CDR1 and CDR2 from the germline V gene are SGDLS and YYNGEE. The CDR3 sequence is CASSLLQGTEAFF. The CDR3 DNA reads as TGTGCCAGCAGCCTCCTACAGGGAACTGAAGCTTTCTTT.

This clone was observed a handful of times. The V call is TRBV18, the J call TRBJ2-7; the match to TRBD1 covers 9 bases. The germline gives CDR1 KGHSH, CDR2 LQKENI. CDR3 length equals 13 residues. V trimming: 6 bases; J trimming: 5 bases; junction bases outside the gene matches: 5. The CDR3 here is CASSLRTGDEQYF. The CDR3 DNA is TGTGCCAGCTCTCTCCGGACAGGGGACGAGCAGTACTTC.

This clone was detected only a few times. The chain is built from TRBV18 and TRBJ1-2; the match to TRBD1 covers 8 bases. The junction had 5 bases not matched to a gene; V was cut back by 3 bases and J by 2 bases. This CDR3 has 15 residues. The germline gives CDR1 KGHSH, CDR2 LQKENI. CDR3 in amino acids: CASSPTGQGNYGYTF. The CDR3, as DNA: TGTGCCAGCTCACCTACCGGACAGGGCAACTATGGCTACACCTTC.

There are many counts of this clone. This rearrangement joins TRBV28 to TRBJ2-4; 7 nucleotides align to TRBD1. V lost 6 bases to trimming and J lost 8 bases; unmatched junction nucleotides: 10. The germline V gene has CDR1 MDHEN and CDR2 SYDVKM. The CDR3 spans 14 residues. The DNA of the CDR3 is TGTGCCAGCAGCTCTACCACAGGGGTCTACATTCAGTACTTC. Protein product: CASSSTTGVYIQYF.

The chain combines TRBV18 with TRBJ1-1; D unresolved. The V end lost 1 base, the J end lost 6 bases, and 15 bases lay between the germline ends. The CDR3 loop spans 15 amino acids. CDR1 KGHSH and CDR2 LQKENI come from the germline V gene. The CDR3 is CASSPQRPKSSEAFF. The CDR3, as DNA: TGTGCCAGCTCACCACAGAGGCCTAAGAGTTCTGAAGCTTTCTTT.

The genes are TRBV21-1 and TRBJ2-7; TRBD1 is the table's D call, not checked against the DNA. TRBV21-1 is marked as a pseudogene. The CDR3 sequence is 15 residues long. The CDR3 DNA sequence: TGTGCCAGCAGCTTACCTGACAGACACTCCTACGAGCAGTACTTC. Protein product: CASSLPDRHSYEQYF.

Here the CDR3 reads CASSPRQSSSGNTIYF. The CDR3 region has the DNA TGTGCCAGCAGCCCTCGACAGTCAAGCTCTGGAAACACCATATATTTT. The V call is TRBV7-9, the J call TRBJ1-3, with D perhaps TRBD1 (5 bases). Germline V gene data show CDR1 as SEHNR and CDR2 as FQNEAQ (reference sequence). CDR3 length equals 16 residues. V gave up 5 bases and J gave up 0 bases, with 14 bases separating them.

The CDR3 spells CASRGDRGSYNEQFF. The DNA of the CDR3 is TGTGCCAGTAGAGGTGACAGGGGCTCCTACAATGAGCAGTTCTTC. The chain couples TRBV19 to TRBJ2-1, with 8 nucleotides matching TRBD1. CDR3 length equals 15 residues. Germline trimming cut 6 bases from V and 0 bases from J; bases unmatched to any gene: 4. Germline CDR1 reads LNHDA; CDR2 reads SQIVND (reference sequence).

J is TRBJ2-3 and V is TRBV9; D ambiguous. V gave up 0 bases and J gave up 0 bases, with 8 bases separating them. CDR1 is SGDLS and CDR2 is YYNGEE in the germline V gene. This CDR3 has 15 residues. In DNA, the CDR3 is TGTGCCAGCAGCGTAGGAATGACTAGCACAGATACGCAGTATTTT. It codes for CASSVGMTSTDTQYF. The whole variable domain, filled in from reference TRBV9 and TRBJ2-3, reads DSGVTQTPKHLITATGQRVTLRCSPRSGDLSVYWYQQSLDQGLQFLIQYYNGEERAKGNILERFSAQQFPDLHSELNLSSLELGDSALYFCASSVGMTSTDTQYFGPGTRLTVL.

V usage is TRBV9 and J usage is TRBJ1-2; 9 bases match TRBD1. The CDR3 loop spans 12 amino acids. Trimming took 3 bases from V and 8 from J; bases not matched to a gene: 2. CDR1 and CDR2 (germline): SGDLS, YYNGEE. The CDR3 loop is CASSGQGEGYTF. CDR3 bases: TGTGCCAGCAGCGGACAGGGGGAGGGCTACACCTTC.

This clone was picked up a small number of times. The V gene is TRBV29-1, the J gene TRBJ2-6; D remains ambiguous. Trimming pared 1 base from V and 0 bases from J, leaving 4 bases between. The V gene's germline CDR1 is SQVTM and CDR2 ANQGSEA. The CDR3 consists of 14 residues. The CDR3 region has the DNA TGCAGCGTTGAAGCCAGCTCTGGGGCCAACGTCCTGACTTTC. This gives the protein CSVEASSGANVLTF.

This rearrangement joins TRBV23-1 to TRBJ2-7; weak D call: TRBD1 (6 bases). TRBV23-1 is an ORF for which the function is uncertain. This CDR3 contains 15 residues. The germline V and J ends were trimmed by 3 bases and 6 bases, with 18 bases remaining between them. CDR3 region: CASSQGAGVQGEQYF. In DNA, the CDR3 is TGCGCCAGCAGTCAGGGAGCAGGGGTGCAGGGCGAGCAGTACTTC.

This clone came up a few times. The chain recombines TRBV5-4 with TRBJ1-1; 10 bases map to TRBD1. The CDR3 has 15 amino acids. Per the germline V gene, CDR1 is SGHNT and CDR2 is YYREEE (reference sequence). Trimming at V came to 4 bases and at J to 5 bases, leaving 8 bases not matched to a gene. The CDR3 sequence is CASSTGQGELTEAFF. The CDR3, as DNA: TGTGCCAGCAGCACCGGACAGGGGGAGTTAACTGAAGCTTTCTTT.

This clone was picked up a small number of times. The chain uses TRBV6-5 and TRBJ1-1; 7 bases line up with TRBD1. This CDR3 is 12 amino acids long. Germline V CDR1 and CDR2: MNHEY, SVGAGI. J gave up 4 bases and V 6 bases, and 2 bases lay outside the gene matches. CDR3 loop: CASRDRPTEAFF. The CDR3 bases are TGTGCCAGCAGGGACAGGCCCACTGAAGCTTTCTTT.

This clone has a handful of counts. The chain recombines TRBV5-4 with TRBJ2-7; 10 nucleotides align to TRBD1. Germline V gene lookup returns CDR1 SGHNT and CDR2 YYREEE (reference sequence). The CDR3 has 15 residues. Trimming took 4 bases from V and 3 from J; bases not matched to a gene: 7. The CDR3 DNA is TGTGCCAGCAGCGCTAGGACAGGGGGGAACTACGAGCAGTACTTC. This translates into CASSARTGGNYEQYF.